The 8 T cell receptor beta chains in this list originate from one sample, sequenced in a study of tumor and adjacent non-tumor tissue in lung cancer. RNA was extracted from bulk tissue without any cell sorting. Three rounds of nested PCR, following a modified ARM-PCR protocol, produced the TCRbeta library. TCRdb passed the multiplex PCR reads through MiXCR, listing each CDR3 protein once. The sample carries under 140,000 distinct CDR3 sequences, 84% recorded once. Specimen: lung tumor tissue. Receptor source: a man between 65 and 85 years old with non-small cell lung cancer.

Concerning this clonotype: One end of the junction does not line up with germline, which may come from a read error. The V call is TRBV4-1, the J call TRBJ1-2, with D unresolved. Germline CDR1 and CDR2: MGHRA and YSYEKL. The CDR3 is made up of 15 amino acids. This CDR3 is CASNQDVQSFDGYTF. In DNA form, the CDR3 reads TGCGCCAGCAACCAAGATGTGCAGTCTTTTGATGGCTACACTTTC.

The chain has TRBV4-1 and TRBJ2-5; a possible D gene is TRBD2 (5 bases). CDR1 and CDR2 (germline): MGHRA, YSYEKL. Trimming removed 11 bases at V and 2 bases at J, with 18 bases between. CDR3 length equals 14 residues. CDR3 bases: TGCGCCTGGAGGCAACAGTGGGGACAAGAGACCCAGTACTTC. Translated: CAWRQQWGQETQYF.

On this clonotype: The junction departs from germline at one end; a sequencing error may be responsible. The rearrangement joins TRBV5-4 to TRBJ2-7, with D tentatively TRBD1 (6 bases). Germline V lookup: CDR1 SGHNT, CDR2 YYREEE (reference sequence). The CDR3 has 12 residues. Here the CDR3 DNA reads TGTGCCAGCAGCTCTAGGGGGTACGAGCAGAATTTC. This encodes CASSSRGYEQNF.

About this clonotype: This CDR3 is missing its conserved last phenylalanine or tryptophan, likely due to a read error. The chain is built from TRBV5-4 and TRBJ2-1; D perhaps matches TRBD1 (6 bases). Per germline, CDR1 SGHNT and CDR2 YYREEE (reference sequence). The length of the CDR3 is 15 residues. The germline V and J ends were trimmed by 2 bases and 11 bases, with 20 bases remaining between them. This CDR3 is CASSFGGTVENKQFI. The CDR3 bases are TGTGCCAGCAGCTTTGGGGGCACGGTGGAGAATAAGCAGTTCATC.

A remark on this clonotype: At one of its ends the junction is not consistent with the germline gene, which may arise from a read error. The V call is TRBV11-3, the J call TRBJ1-4; D ambiguous. This CDR3 comprises 16 residues. Germline values: CDR1 SGHNT, CDR2 YENEEA. This CDR3 is CASSLLGGTSNGKLFF. Here the CDR3 DNA reads TGTGCCAGCAGCTTATTAGGTGGAACGTCTAATGGAAAGCTGTTCTTT.

This clonotype was seen many times. The V call is TRBV6-2 or TRBV6-3, the J call TRBJ2-7, with 8 bases matching TRBD2. The V gene end was trimmed by 5 bases and the J gene end by 3 bases; junction bases not matched to a gene: 9. CDR1 is MNHEY, CDR2 SVGEGT, per germline. The CDR3 contains 15 residues. The CDR3 is CASSDELAENYEQYF. Here the CDR3 DNA reads TGTGCCAGCAGTGACGAACTAGCGGAGAACTACGAGCAGTACTTC.

As to this clonotype: The CDR3 end shows no conserved phenylalanine or tryptophan, and so a read error is likely. The DNA is omitted, as the CDR3 cannot be located on it reliably, and the CDR3 follows TCRdb's listing. The CDR3: CASSQLRAANSPLQS. The V and J genes are TRBV7-9 and TRBJ1-6; the D call TRBD1 from the table was never checked on the DNA. The germline CDR1 and CDR2 sequences are SEHNR and FQNEAQ (reference sequence). Including both end residues, the CDR3 is 15 amino acids long.

This chain connects TRBV6-1 to TRBJ2-3; 8 nucleotides line up with TRBD2. Germline trimming cut 11 bases from V and 4 bases from J; bases unmatched to any gene: 14. Germline assignment: CDR1 MNHNS and CDR2 SASEGT. The CDR3 is made up of 15 amino acids. Here the CDR3 reads CAGSEAGLAPDTQYF. CDR3 DNA sequence: TGTGCCGGAAGTGAAGCCGGACTAGCCCCAGATACGCAGTATTTT.